A selection of T cell receptor beta chains follows, all from one sample in a study of blood T cells in healthy people across ages. One entry per CDR3 protein results from TCRdb running MiXCR on the 5' RACE reads. The sample consists of roughly 1.9 million distinct CDR3 sequences, about two fifths of them appearing once. The sample consisted of blood. The receptors shown here come from a human donor in good health. Each CDR3 is given with its conserved first and last residue. D genes are given only for firm matches. Not all rows give a size; the values are once, few, many and, for expanded clones, a class.

j_call clone_size v_call d_call cdr3_aa cdr3_nt
TRBJ2-7 few TRBV7-6 TRBD2 CASSFSGGEVPYEQYF TGTGCCAGCAGCTTTAGCGGGGGTGAAGTGCCCTACGAGCAGTACTTC
TRBJ2-5 NA TRBV5-6 NA CTSRGETQYF TGTACCAGCAGAGGGGAGACCCAGTACTTC
TRBJ2-1 NA TRBV9 TRBD2 CASSVGLAGALAEQFF TGTGCCAGCAGCGTGGGACTAGCGGGGGCCTTGGCTGAGCAGTTCTTC
TRBJ2-3 NA TRBV12-3/TRBV12-4 NA CASNYLAPQADTQYF TGTGCCAGCAACTACCTAGCGCCGCAGGCAGATACGCAGTATTTT
TRBJ2-7 NA TRBV20-1 TRBD1 CSASDRGTYEQYF TGCAGTGCTAGTGACAGGGGAACCTACGAGCAGTACTTC
TRBJ2-2 NA TRBV4-2 NA CASSQPGGSTGELFF TGTGCCAGCAGCCAACCCGGAGGGAGCACCGGGGAGCTGTTTTTT
TRBJ2-7 few TRBV7-2 NA CASSLQGLPSYEQYF TGTGCCAGCAGCTTGCAGGGACTTCCCTCCTACGAGCAGTACTTC
TRBJ2-1 NA TRBV20-1 TRBD2 CSARWTSGDPYNEQFF TGCAGTGCTCGGTGGACTAGCGGGGACCCCTACAATGAGCAGTTCTTC
TRBJ1-4 NA TRBV27 TRBD1 CASSSTGTGMREKLFF TGTGCCAGCAGTTCGACCGGGACAGGGATGAGGGAAAAACTGTTTTTT
TRBJ1-2 few TRBV4-3 TRBD1 CASSQGDRTNYGYTF TGCGCCAGCAGCCAAGGGGACAGGACCAACTATGGCTACACCTTC
TRBJ2-3 NA TRBV10-3 NA CAISGKQGSTDTQYF TGTGCCATCAGTGGAAAACAGGGAAGCACAGATACGCAGTATTTT
TRBJ1-6 NA TRBV20-1 NA CSARIRGADSPLHF TGCAGTGCTAGGATCCGGGGGGCGGATTCACCCCTCCACTTT
TRBJ2-1 NA TRBV5-1 NA CASSFQGGSGYNEQFF TGCGCCAGCAGCTTCCAGGGGGGGTCTGGGTACAATGAGCAGTTCTTC
TRBJ2-3 NA TRBV29-1 NA CSSFRDLGTDTQYF TGCAGCTCATTCAGGGACCTAGGCACAGATACGCAGTATTTT
TRBJ2-5 few TRBV20-1 TRBD1 CSARDQNRGETQYF TGCAGTGCTAGAGATCAAAACAGGGGAGAGACCCAGTACTTC
TRBJ2-3 NA TRBV25-1 NA CASSELGESTDTQYF TGTGCCAGCAGTGAATTGGGCGAGAGCACAGATACGCAGTATTTT
TRBJ1-2 few TRBV7-2 NA CTSSLGQRNYGYTF TGTACCAGCAGCTTAGGGCAGCGTAACTATGGCTACACCTTC
TRBJ2-5 few TRBV4-2 TRBD1 CASSRNDRAETQYF TGTGCCAGCAGCCGCAACGACAGGGCTGAGACCCAGTACTTC
TRBJ2-5 NA TRBV28 TRBD2 CASSLPLAGARETQYF TGTGCCAGCAGTTTACCCCTAGCGGGGGCTCGGGAGACCCAGTACTTC
TRBJ2-1 few TRBV11-2 NA CASSLRGTNEQFF TGTGCCAGCAGCTTACGTGGGACCAATGAGCAGTTCTTC
TRBJ1-2 NA TRBV7-9 NA CASSFPGQRHGYTF TGTGCCAGCAGCTTCCCGGGCCAGAGGCATGGCTACACCTTC
TRBJ2-3 few TRBV5-1 NA CASSFAAMSTDTQYF TGCGCCAGCAGCTTTGCAGCCATGAGCACAGATACGCAGTATTTT
TRBJ2-7 NA TRBV6-5 NA CASGTKKGSKDSYEQYF TGTGCCAGCGGTACTAAAAAGGGTTCCAAAGACTCCTACGAGCAGTACTTC
TRBJ2-1 few TRBV6-1 NA CASSPLSGRGKTYNEQFF TGTGCCAGCTCACCCCTATCGGGGCGAGGGAAAACCTACAATGAGCAGTTCTTC
TRBJ2-3 few TRBV4-3 NA CASSRITGIGGDTQYF TGCGCCAGCAGCCGCATCACAGGGATCGGAGGGGATACGCAGTATTTT
TRBJ2-3 few TRBV4-3 TRBD1 CASSQVSGGSTDTQYF TGCGCCAGCAGCCAAGTTTCAGGGGGTAGCACAGATACGCAGTATTTT
TRBJ1-1 NA TRBV12-3/TRBV12-4 NA CTSSPTWDTMNTEAFF TGTACCAGCAGCCCTACGTGGGACACCATGAACACTGAAGCTTTCTTT
TRBJ2-1 few TRBV4-3 NA CASSQGIAITHEQFF TGCGCCAGCAGCCAAGGGATAGCTATAACCCATGAGCAGTTCTTC
TRBJ2-1 few TRBV4-2 TRBD2 CASSPQTSGGAGEQFF TGTGCCAGCAGCCCACAAACGAGCGGGGGGGCTGGTGAGCAGTTCTTC
TRBJ2-3 NA TRBV9 TRBD2 CASSVDETSGDTTDTQYF TGTGCCAGCAGCGTAGACGAGACTAGCGGGGACACCACAGATACGCAGTATTTT
TRBJ2-1 few TRBV29-1 NA CSVGETGWTAYNEQFF TGCAGCGTTGGGGAAACGGGCTGGACAGCCTACAATGAGCAGTTCTTC
TRBJ2-5 NA TRBV5-1 TRBD1 CASSLVGTGVAQYF TGCGCCAGCAGCTTGGTCGGGACAGGGGTAGCGCAGTACTTC
TRBJ2-3 few TRBV10-3 NA CAISEMRGGLTDTQYF TGTGCCATCAGTGAGATGAGGGGGGGGCTCACAGATACGCAGTATTTT
TRBJ1-1 NA TRBV13 NA CASSAAPGRDPEAFF TGTGCCAGCAGCGCCGCGCCTGGCAGGGACCCTGAAGCTTTCTTT
TRBJ1-2 once TRBV5-1 TRBD1 CASSLWDSTEGYTF TGCGCCAGCAGCTTGTGGGACAGTACCGAAGGCTACACCTTC
TRBJ2-7 few TRBV12-3/TRBV12-4 NA CASSVYDSPSYEQYF TGTGCCAGCAGTGTATACGACAGTCCGAGCTACGAGCAGTACTTC
TRBJ2-4 NA TRBV4-1 NA CASSQEGLDRQEQYF TGCGCCAGCAGCCAGGAGGGACTGGACAGACAAGAGCAGTACTTC
TRBJ2-4 few TRBV11-1 NA CASSLDGGLGKNIQYF TGTGCCAGCAGCTTAGACGGGGGCTTAGGCAAAAACATTCAGTACTTC
TRBJ2-7 NA TRBV5-5 NA CASSFRHSDERYF TGTGCCAGCAGCTTTAGGCACTCCGACGAGCGGTACTTC
TRBJ2-1 NA TRBV7-3 NA CASSRGLSNEQFF TGTGCCTCCAGCAGGGGCCTGAGCAATGAGCAGTTCTTC
TRBJ2-7 few TRBV6-1 NA CASSPDRTSWEQYF TGTGCCAGCAGTCCCGACAGGACCTCCTGGGAGCAGTACTTC
TRBJ1-4 few TRBV12-3/TRBV12-4 TRBD1 CASSPTGGVEKLFF TGTGCCAGCAGCCCTACAGGGGGAGTTGAAAAACTGTTTTTT
TRBJ1-5 NA TRBV6-1 NA CASGGFGQGTTSSGWPQHF TGTGCCAGCGGGGGCTTTGGGCAGGGCACTACATCCTCGGGTTGGCCCCAGCATTTT
TRBJ2-3 NA TRBV7-2 NA CAGSLVDGATDTQYF TGTGCCGGCAGCTTAGTGGACGGAGCCACAGATACGCAGTATTTT
TRBJ2-6 few TRBV18 TRBD1 CASSPPIGQGIAGANVLTF TGTGCCAGCTCACCACCGATCGGACAGGGTATTGCTGGGGCCAACGTCCTGACTTTC
TRBJ2-1 few TRBV12-3/TRBV12-4 TRBD1 CASSLRDRGTDEQFF TGTGCCAGCAGTTTAAGGGACAGGGGAACGGATGAGCAGTTCTTC
TRBJ2-5 NA TRBV12-3/TRBV12-4 TRBD2 CASSGTTPMGNEQYF TGTGCCAGCAGTGGGACTACCCCGATGGGAAATGAGCAGTACTTC
TRBJ2-1 few TRBV7-9 NA CASSLEVAAYNEQFF TGTGCCAGCAGCCTAGAGGTGGCGGCGTACAATGAGCAGTTCTTC
TRBJ1-1 NA TRBV4-1 NA CASSQGVKDTEAFF TGCGCCAGCAGCCAAGGGGTTAAGGACACTGAAGCTTTCTTT
TRBJ2-1 NA TRBV20-1 TRBD2 CNAEALAGGLNYNEQFF TGCAATGCGGAGGCACTAGCGGGGGGTCTTAATTACAATGAGCAGTTCTTC
TRBJ2-7 few TRBV10-2 NA CASSEFGRYEQYF TGCGCCAGTAGTGAGTTTGGTCGCTACGAGCAGTACTTC
TRBJ2-1 NA TRBV7-9 NA CASSPVVSSYNEQFF TGTGCCAGCAGCCCAGTGGTTAGCTCCTACAATGAGCAGTTCTTC
TRBJ1-5 few TRBV19 TRBD1 CASMGTGVQPQHF TGTGCCAGTATGGGGACAGGGGTTCAGCCCCAGCATTTT
TRBJ2-7 few TRBV7-2 NA CASSPETAYEQYF TGTGCCAGCAGCCCCGAGACGGCCTACGAGCAGTACTTC
TRBJ1-2 NA TRBV5-1 NA CASSAMGVSGYTF TGCGCCAGCAGCGCGATGGGGGTCTCTGGCTACACCTTC
TRBJ2-3 NA TRBV14 TRBD2 CAGSQPRDYRTDTQYF TGTGCCGGCAGCCAGCCCCGGGACTACCGCACAGATACGCAGTATTTT
TRBJ2-1 few TRBV10-3 TRBD2 CAISEVTSGGFNEQFF TGTGCCATCAGTGAGGTAACTAGCGGGGGCTTCAATGAGCAGTTCTTC
TRBJ2-1 NA TRBV5-1 TRBD2 CASSSRWTSGGYNEQFF TGCGCCAGCAGCTCCCGTTGGACTAGCGGGGGATACAATGAGCAGTTCTTC